These 8 T cell receptor beta chains were sequenced from one sample in a study of shared clonotypes between healthy human individuals. Naive CD8 cells lacked CD45RO, underwent positive selection for CCR7 and left out terminally differentiated effector memory CD45RA+ cells. Here immunoSEQ multiplex PCR was the method, and the copy in TCRdb shows in-frame clones only, minus some. This sample has about 2 million clones, with around 96% found just once. The specimen sequenced was naive CD8+ T cells sorted from blood. The source of these receptors is a man in his late teens or twenties in good health.

This clone was found once. This specimen includes other DNA sequences encoding the same CDR3. The J gene is TRBJ1-2, the V gene TRBV6-5; the D is unclear. The CDR3 sequence is 13 residues long. Trimming shortened V by 3 bases and J by 4 bases, and 9 bases separated the two germline ends. The germline gives CDR1 MNHEY, CDR2 SVGAGI. CDR3 in DNA: TGTGCCAGCAGTTATGGAGTTGGCTATGGCTACACCTTC. This sequence encodes CASSYGVGYGYTF.

The V gene is TRBV19, the J gene TRBJ2-1; either TRBD1 or TRBD2 may fit D (5 bases each). Trimming shortened V by 6 bases and J by 6 bases, and 9 bases separated the two germline ends. Germline CDR1 reads LNHDA; CDR2 reads SQIVND (reference sequence). The CDR3 totals 12 residues. The DNA for the CDR3 is TGTGCCAGTAGCCGGGACCGCAATGAGCAGTTCTTC. This sequence encodes CASSRDRNEQFF.

A single count supports this clone. CDR3 bases: TGTGCCAGCAGCCCTAAGACAGGTTCTGGAAACACCATATATTTT. Its protein product is CASSPKTGSGNTIYF. V and J are TRBV9 and TRBJ1-3, with a possible D match to TRBD1 (6 bases). There are 15 residues in the CDR3. Germline V gene lookup returns CDR1 SGDLS and CDR2 YYNGEE. The germline V and J ends were trimmed by 4 bases and 1 base, with 12 bases remaining between them.

The chain carries TRBV7-9 and TRBJ2-7; D is uncertain. Trimming shortened V by 7 bases and J by 4 bases, and 17 bases separated the two germline ends. The CDR3 runs 14 residues. Germline V gene lookup returns CDR1 SEHNR and CDR2 FQNEAQ (reference sequence). CDR3 nucleotide sequence: TGTGCCAGCACCGGAGAAGGGAATGGGTACGAGCAGTACTTC. Residues: CASTGEGNGYEQYF.

This clone was picked up one time. The chain joins TRBV5-4 to TRBJ2-2; D is ambiguous. CDR1 is SGHNT, CDR2 YYREEE, per germline (reference sequence). The CDR3 runs 14 residues. The V and J ends lost 3 bases and 4 bases respectively, with 10 bases between them. The CDR3 spells CASSSSTSTGELFF. The DNA of the CDR3 is TGTGCCAGCAGCTCGAGCACGTCCACCGGGGAGCTGTTTTTT. Using reference TRBV5-4 and TRBJ2-2 for the parts outside the CDR3, the full variable domain is ETGVTQSPTHLIKTRGQQVTLRCSSQSGHNTVSWYQQALGQGPQFIFQYYREEENGRGNFPPRFSGLQFPNYSSELNVNALELDDSALYLCASSSSTSTGELFFGEGSRLTVL.

The chain is built from TRBV11-2 and TRBJ2-7; possible D gene TRBD1, 6 bases. Germline CDR1 and CDR2: SGHAT and FQNNGV. This CDR3 has 13 residues. Trimming left V 5 bases short and J 4 bases short, with 12 bases between. The CDR3 loop reads CASSAVTGYEQYF. DNA of the CDR3: TGTGCCAGCAGCGCGGTCACAGGGTACGAGCAGTACTTC.

The CDR3 coding sequence is TGCGCCAGCAGCCCGCTCAGCGGGGGGGCTCTAGAGACCCAGTACTTC. Protein product: CASSPLSGGALETQYF. The chain has TRBV5-1 and TRBJ2-5; 10 nucleotides align to TRBD2. This CDR3 is built from 16 residues. CDR1 SGHRS and CDR2 YFSETQ come from the germline V gene. Losses at the gene ends were 4 bases for V and 4 bases for J; bases not matched to a gene: 10.

This chain uses TRBV14 with TRBJ2-7; possibly TRBD1 for D (6 bases). This CDR3 is 14 amino acids long. In germline, CDR1 is SGHDN, CDR2 FVKESK. Trimming left V 1 base short and J 7 bases short, with 14 bases between. Here the CDR3 reads CASSQVGGSGEQYF. The CDR3 DNA reads as TGTGCCAGCAGCCAAGTAGGGGGATCGGGAGAGCAGTACTTC.